This T cell receptor beta chain is drawn from a study of T cell repertoires in ileal Crohn's disease. Whole-study results and caveats: Sorted CD8 T cells held more high-frequency clones than CD4.

Repertoires were generated with immunoSEQ multiplex PCR, while TCRdb's copy carries only in-frame clones and drops some. The top ten clones hold 25% of a sample with roughly 9,600 clones, around 80% of them seen once. By share of the sample, this clone is medium-sized (0.01 to 0.1%). Its specificity is not known. The V end lost 5 bases, the J end lost 4 bases, and 2 bases lay between the germline ends. There are 11 residues in the CDR3. The germline CDR1 and CDR2 sequences are MNHNY and SVGAGI (reference sequence). The material sequenced was ileal tissue. V is TRBV6-6 and J is TRBJ1-4; unclear D gene. This TCR was sampled from an adult with Crohn's disease. CDR3 in amino acids: CASSHNEKLFF. CDR3 DNA: TGTGCCAGCAGTCATAATGAAAAACTGTTTTTT.